This TCR beta chain was recovered during a study of shared clonotypes between healthy human individuals. About the research overall: Three plates each covered CD4 naive and memory; CD8 naive two, CD8 memory one. The study's findings and limits: A handful of donors had 5% to 6.5% of their naive CD4 clonotypes in common.

Adults of Caucasian background living in Nashville, Tennessee made up all donors. Profiling relied on immunoSEQ multiplex PCR, and the TCRdb table lists in-frame clones only, not all of them. The table has approximately 640,000 clones, roughly 88% seen once; the top ten hold about 33%. The CDR3 has 14 residues. V was pared by 3 bases and J by 5 bases, with 15 bases between. Germline V gives CDR1 SGHRS, CDR2 YFSETQ. This clone appeared a single time. Its antigen is undetermined. The receptor comes from a man between 18 and 35 years old in good health. Some clones in this sample may be carry-over from other donors' samples. Sequenced material: memory CD8+ T cells from PBMCs. Subset noted: CD45RO+ cells pooled with CCR7-negative TemRA cells. The J gene is TRBJ2-7, the V gene TRBV5-1; TRBD1 might be the D (6 bases). In nucleotides, the CDR3 is TGCGCCAGCAGCTCTTCCAGGGGTCCACACGAGCAGTACTTC. It codes for CASSSSRGPHEQYF.